One sample yielded the 21 T cell receptor beta chains listed below, sequenced in a study of CD8 T cells in ankylosing spondylitis listed by TCRdb under 2017. Their target antigens are unknown. Receptor libraries were prepared by 5' RACE. This sample was sequenced with an Illumina HiSeq 2500. Using fastp at Q25 and MiXCR, TCRdb reprocessed the public reads and kept productive beta chains. Here each entry gathers all rows of one CDR3 protein and keeps the most common genes and DNA. The sample records roughly 670,000 distinct CDR3 sequences, roughly 19% of which are singletons. The leading ten clones occupy around 19% of the sample. Study-level results and caveats: Blood from ankylosing spondylitis patients appeared to be characterized by a TCR beta motif composed of under 10 highly homologous amino acid variants.

Sequenced input: blood, either unsorted or a sorted T cell fraction (not recorded which). Source of these receptors: a male donor with ankylosing spondylitis.

The chain couples TRBV5-1 to TRBJ1-2; no reliable D call. The CDR3 covers 14 residues. The V end was cut by 4 bases, the J end by 8 bases, with 18 bases between. CDR1 SGHRS and CDR2 YFSETQ come from the germline V gene. CDR3: CASSVYDTSGGYTF. The CDR3 nucleotides read TGCGCCAGCAGCGTATACGACACGAGCGGGGGCTACACCTTC.

This clonotype was observed a few times. The V and J genes are TRBV11-1 and TRBJ2-7, with TRBD1 as a possible D gene (5 bases). V was pared by 2 bases and J by 3 bases, with 8 bases between. Germline CDR1 SGHAT, CDR2 FQDESV (reference sequence). CDR3 length equals 13 residues. Here the CDR3 DNA reads TGTGCCAGCAGCTTACAGGACAACTACGAGCAGTACTTC. It translates to CASSLQDNYEQYF.

This clonotype was picked up a small number of times. This sequence joins TRBV7-9 and TRBJ1-2, with D possibly TRBD1 on 5 matching bases. CDR1 and CDR2 from the germline V gene are SEHNR and FQNEAQ (reference sequence). V was trimmed by 2 bases and J by 3 bases, leaving 16 bases between them. The CDR3 loop spans 16 amino acids. The CDR3 DNA reads as TGTGCCAGCAGCTTACGTGGGGCAGTGCCACACTATGGCTACACCTTC. The encoded protein is CASSLRGAVPHYGYTF.

This CDR3 reads CASSPRGTNYLNTEAFF. The CDR3 DNA sequence: TGTGCCAGCAGCCCGAGGGGGACAAATTATCTGAACACTGAAGCTTTCTTT. The gene calls are TRBV11-3 and TRBJ1-1, with a possible D match to TRBD1 (6 bases). Germline V CDR1 and CDR2: SGHNT, YENEEA. The V end was cut by 5 bases, the J end by 0 bases, with 19 bases between. The CDR3 totals 17 residues.

This clonotype came up a few times. The chain has TRBV6-1 and TRBJ1-6; 8 bases match TRBD1. With 8 bases clipped from V and 5 bases from J, the junction kept 5 bases outside the gene matches. Germline CDR1 and CDR2: MNHNS and SASEGT. The CDR3 extends over 14 amino acids. This CDR3 is CASGKTGDNSPLHF. In nucleotides, the CDR3 is TGTGCCAGCGGGAAGACAGGGGATAATTCACCCCTCCACTTT.

This clonotype has just a few counts. The chain is built from TRBV20-1 and TRBJ2-7, with TRBD2 as a possible D gene (5 bases). Germline V gives CDR1 DFQATT, CDR2 SNEGSKA (reference sequence). The CDR3 runs to 11 residues. The germline V and J ends were trimmed by 6 bases and 3 bases, with 9 bases remaining between them. CDR3 sequence: CSAGDDYEQYF. The CDR3 nucleotides read TGCAGTGCCGGGGATGACTACGAGCAGTACTTC.

The chain links TRBV12-3 or TRBV12-4 to TRBJ2-3, with 8 bases matching TRBD2. Trimming took 6 bases from V and 0 from J; bases not matched to a gene: 5. The CDR3 totals 15 residues. The CDR3 protein is CASSQKRESTDTQYF. The CDR3 bases are TGTGCCAGCAGCCAGAAGCGGGAGAGCACAGATACGCAGTATTTT.

This clonotype has just a few counts. The chain carries TRBV9 and TRBJ2-2; tentatively, D is TRBD1 (6 bases). V lost 5 bases, J lost 4 bases, and 12 bases lay in between. Per the germline V gene, CDR1 is SGDLS and CDR2 is YYNGEE. The CDR3 is 14 residues long. The CDR3 coding sequence is TGTGCCAGCAGGCCACAGGGCGCCACCGGGGAGCTGTTTTTT. It encodes CASRPQGATGELFF. The full variable domain, rest sourced from reference TRBV9 and TRBJ2-2, is DSGVTQTPKHLITATGQRVTLRCSPRSGDLSVYWYQQSLDQGLQFLIQYYNGEERAKGNILERFSAQQFPDLHSELNLSSLELGDSALYFCASRPQGATGELFFGEGSRLTVL.

This clonotype was seen only a few times. The chain recombines TRBV29-1 with TRBJ2-7; D perhaps matches TRBD1 (6 bases). V lost 2 bases, J lost 3 bases, and 17 bases lay in between. The CDR3 is 15 residues long. Germline CDR1 reads SQVTM; CDR2 reads ANQGSEA. This CDR3 reads CSVEMAGELDYEQYF. Here the CDR3 DNA reads TGCAGCGTTGAAATGGCAGGGGAGCTTGACTACGAGCAGTACTTC.

This clonotype was recorded at least ten times. The rearrangement links TRBV20-1 to TRBJ2-7; D is undetermined. The CDR3 spans 15 residues. Trimming stripped 0 bases from V and 5 bases from J, with 17 bases between. Germline lookup yields CDR1 DFQATT and CDR2 SNEGSKA (reference sequence). The CDR3 region has the DNA TGCAGTGCTAGAGATTCGGGCAGATTTCTCGACGAGCAGTACTTC. It translates to CSARDSGRFLDEQYF.

Concerning this clonotype itself: A single base separates this from a much larger clone, so it may be a read error. The rearrangement uses TRBV27 and TRBJ2-3, with TRBD2 matching 7 bases. There are 13 residues in the CDR3. The germline CDR1 and CDR2 sequences are MNHEY and SMNVEV (reference sequence). The V and J ends lost 8 bases and 1 base, in that order; junction bases with no gene match: 3. Here the CDR3 reads CASGAGGTDTQYF. CDR3 bases: TGTGCCAGCGGTGCGGGGGGCACAGATACGCAGTATTTT.

This clonotype has more than one count but fewer than ten. This chain links TRBV9 with TRBJ1-2; D is unclear. CDR1 and CDR2 from the germline V gene are SGDLS and YYNGEE. There are 14 residues in the CDR3. Trimming stripped 2 bases from V and 2 bases from J, with 10 bases between. In nucleotides, the CDR3 is TGTGCCAGCAGCGTTCGGCCGACAAACTATGGCTACACCTTC. It yields the protein CASSVRPTNYGYTF.

This rearrangement joins TRBV29-1 to TRBJ1-1; D is perhaps TRBD1 (5 bases). CDR1 is SQVTM and CDR2 is ANQGSEA in the germline V gene. This CDR3 region has 12 residues. V dropped 6 bases and J dropped 1 base, with 9 bases sitting between them. The CDR3 here is CSVGQTNTEAFF. The DNA for the CDR3 is TGCAGCGTAGGACAAACGAACACTGAAGCTTTCTTT.

The chain employs TRBV5-1 and TRBJ2-2; 9 bases are a match to TRBD2. The CDR3 runs to 15 residues. Losses at the gene ends were 4 bases for V and 1 base for J; bases not matched to a gene: 2. Per germline, CDR1 SGHRS and CDR2 YFSETQ. This chain's CDR3 is CASSKTSGNTGELFF. CDR3 bases: TGCGCCAGCAGCAAGACTAGCGGGAACACCGGGGAGCTGTTTTTT.

In its sample, this clonotype was seen many times. V usage is TRBV27 and J usage is TRBJ1-1; D remains unclear. Trimming left V 4 bases short and J 0 bases short, with 18 bases between. Germline CDR1 is MNHEY and CDR2 is SMNVEV (reference sequence). The CDR3 is 17 residues long. The DNA for the CDR3 is TGTGCCAGCAGTTCCCTTCCTCAATCTTATTTGAACACTGAAGCTTTCTTT. It yields the protein CASSSLPQSYLNTEAFF.

The table lists this clonotype with a few counts. This sequence joins TRBV12-3 or TRBV12-4 and TRBJ2-1; the D is unclear. The CDR3 length is 15 residues. V was shortened by 7 bases and J by 9 bases, with 22 bases between the two germline ends. In DNA form, the CDR3 reads TGTGCCAGCAAGGTTAGCTCAGGTGGAGTGGGTGAGCAGTTCTTC. This gives the protein CASKVSSGGVGEQFF.

This chain connects TRBV3-1 to TRBJ2-1, with D perhaps matching TRBD2 (7 bases). Germline V lookup: CDR1 LGHDT, CDR2 YNNKEL (reference sequence). The V and J ends lost 1 base and 13 bases respectively, with 29 bases between them. The CDR3 runs 18 residues. CDR3 residues: CASSQVGRAGAISRSQFF. CDR3 DNA sequence: TGTGCCAGCAGCCAAGTGGGGAGGGCGGGGGCGATATCACGATCACAGTTCTTC.

This sequence joins TRBV27 and TRBJ2-7, with 7 bases that match TRBD1. Losses at the gene ends were 2 bases for V and 8 bases for J; bases not matched to a gene: 12. This CDR3 has 15 residues. Germline V CDR1 and CDR2: MNHEY, SMNVEV (reference sequence). The CDR3 DNA sequence: TGTGCCAGCAGTTTACCGACAGGGCTACCCTATCAGCAGTACTTC. Protein: CASSLPTGLPYQQYF.

This clonotype was picked up many times. The chain uses TRBV7-9 and TRBJ2-1, with TRBD1 as a possible D gene (5 bases). Germline assignment: CDR1 SEHNR and CDR2 FQNEAQ (reference sequence). This CDR3 is 14 amino acids long. V lost 6 bases, J lost 1 base, and 10 bases lay in between. The CDR3, as DNA: TGTGCCAGCAGTCTAGACAGATCCTACAATGAGCAGTTCTTC. This gives the protein CASSLDRSYNEQFF. The entire variable domain, with the rest obtained from reference TRBV7-9 and TRBJ2-1, is as follows: DTGVSQNPRHKITKRGQNVTFRCDPISEHNRLYWYRQTLGQGPEFLTYFQNEAQLEKSRLLSDRFSAERPKGSFSTLEIQRTEQGDSAMYLCASSLDRSYNEQFFGPGTRLTVL.

The rearrangement links TRBV5-1 to TRBJ2-7, with 9 bases matching TRBD1. The CDR3 spans 15 residues. Germline V CDR1 and CDR2: SGHRS, YFSETQ. V shed 4 bases, J shed 1 base, and the junction held 6 bases outside the gene matches. CDR3 bases: TGCGCCAGCAGCCAACAGACAGGGGGGTCCTACGAGCAGTACTTC. Translation: CASSQQTGGSYEQYF.

This clonotype showed up just a few times. This chain joins TRBV12-3 or TRBV12-4 and TRBJ2-1; 10 bases fit TRBD2. The CDR3 has 15 amino acids. The junction had 10 bases not matched to a gene; V was cut back by 6 bases and J by 8 bases. As DNA, the CDR3 is TGTGCCAGCAGCCAGGTCGAGCGGGGGGGCTATGAGCAGTTCTTC. It is translated as CASSQVERGGYEQFF.